Listed below are T cell receptor beta chains from one sample, sequenced in a study of cytomegalovirus exposure and HLA in healthy donors. Clones were read by immunoSEQ multiplex PCR, and TCRdb kept only the in-frame ones, dropping some. Of a few hundred thousand clones in the sample, more than 80% are singletons; the top ten hold around 2.8%. Sequenced: PBMCs. The receptors here all came from a man aged 25-45 years in good health and CMV-seronegative. CDR3s include the opening cysteine and the closing phenylalanine or tryptophan. D genes are given only for firm matches. Expanded clones get a size class; other rows say once, few or many, or leave the size out.

CDR3aa	CDR3nt	abundance	v_gene	j_gene	d_gene
CASSWGLAGTTDTQYF	TGTGCCAGCAGCTGGGGACTAGCGGGGACCACAGATACGCAGTATTTT	NA	TRBV7-8	TRBJ2-3	TRBD2
CASSRQGYTGELFF	TGTGCCAGCAGCCGACAGGGTTACACCGGGGAGCTGTTTTTT	few	TRBV11-3	TRBJ2-2	TRBD1
CASSEGTELYEQYF	TGCGCCAGCAGTGAGGGGACTGAGCTATACGAGCAGTACTTC	NA	TRBV10-1	TRBJ2-7	NA
CASSLTSEETQYF	TGTGCCAGCAGCCTGACTAGCGAGGAGACCCAGTACTTC	NA	TRBV7-9	TRBJ2-5	TRBD2
CASSLTGGYEQYF	TGTGCCAGCAGCTTGACAGGGGGCTACGAGCAGTACTTC	NA	TRBV7-2	TRBJ2-7	TRBD1
CASSASAVQETQYF	TGTGCCAGCAGTGCTTCAGCGGTACAAGAGACCCAGTACTTC	NA	TRBV27	TRBJ2-5	NA
CASSLYGEGRYGYTF	TGTGCCAGCAGCTTATACGGGGAGGGCAGGTATGGCTACACCTTC	NA	TRBV13	TRBJ1-2	NA
CASSPPGTSGGVRDTQYF	TGTGCCAGCAGCCCGCCCGGGACTAGCGGGGGGGTGAGAGATACGCAGTATTTT	NA	TRBV5-6	TRBJ2-3	TRBD2
CASSQGLLANEQYF	TGCGCCAGCAGCCAAGGGCTACTAGCGAACGAGCAGTACTTC	NA	TRBV4-1	TRBJ2-7	TRBD2
CASSVVSGAHEQFF	TGTGCCAGCAGCGTAGTTAGCGGGGCCCATGAGCAGTTCTTC	NA	TRBV9	TRBJ2-1	TRBD2
CASTPLAGAQETQYF	TGCGCCAGCACCCCACTAGCGGGGGCCCAAGAGACCCAGTACTTC	NA	TRBV5-1	TRBJ2-5	TRBD2
CASSLTSGGTTTDTQYF	TGTGCCAGCAGCTTAACTAGCGGGGGGACGACCACAGATACGCAGTATTTT	once	TRBV11-2	TRBJ2-3	TRBD2
CASRKEDEQYF	TGTGCCAGCAGAAAGGAGGACGAGCAGTACTTC	few	TRBV28	TRBJ2-7	NA
CASSSPGQGTYEQYF	TGTGCCAGCAGTTCACCGGGACAGGGAACCTACGAGCAGTACTTC	NA	TRBV28	TRBJ2-7	TRBD1
CASSQRGKPGNLLREQYF	TGCGCCAGCAGCCAAAGGGGAAAGCCAGGGAATCTCCTACGAGAGCAGTACTTC	NA	TRBV4-1	TRBJ2-7	NA
CASSADWELFF	TGCGCCAGCAGCGCCGACTGGGAGCTGTTTTTT	NA	TRBV5-1	TRBJ2-2	NA
CASSHYHSPSETQYF	TGCGCCAGCAGCCACTATCACAGCCCCTCGGAGACCCAGTACTTC	NA	TRBV4-1	TRBJ2-5	NA
CASSRGQSYEQYF	TGTGCCAGCAGCCGCGGACAGTCCTACGAGCAGTACTTC	NA	TRBV11-3	TRBJ2-7	NA